These 29 T cell receptor beta chains were sequenced from one sample in a study of blood T cell repertoires in COVID-19. Measured with immunoSEQ multiplex PCR; TCRdb has only the in-frame clones, and not every one. The data hold about 310,000 clones, with 85% to 90% observed a single time. The specimen was peripheral blood. The receptors here all came from a woman aged 40 to 55 with COVID-19, enrolled during active disease.

The rearrangement uses TRBV7-2 and TRBJ2-5, with 8 bases identical to TRBD2. With 8 bases clipped from V and 2 bases from J, the junction kept 1 base outside the gene matches. In germline, CDR1 is SGHTA, CDR2 FQGNSA. The CDR3 extends over 12 amino acids. CDR3 region: CASQRGQETQYF. The CDR3 DNA reads as TGTGCCAGCCAGCGGGGGCAAGAGACCCAGTACTTC.

The chain has TRBV6-5 and TRBJ1-3; D remains unclear. Germline CDR1 MNHEY, CDR2 SVGAGI. This CDR3 is 13 amino acids long. CDR3 sequence: CVAGKSSGNTIYF. CDR3 coding DNA: TGTGTCGCGGGGAAGAGCTCTGGAAACACCATATATTTT.

This rearrangement joins TRBV29-1 to TRBJ2-7; D gene ambiguous. Between the trimmed V and J ends, which lost 4 bases and 0 bases, there was a span of 16 bases. The germline CDR1 and CDR2 sequences are SQVTM and ANQGSEA. The CDR3 has 15 residues. The CDR3 nucleotides read TGCAGCGTTGGTTTCCATGGCCCCCTCTCCTACGAGCAGTACTTC. Amino acid sequence: CSVGFHGPLSYEQYF.

CDR3 loop: CASSLVPRGRAYEQYF. CDR3 DNA: TGTGCCAGCAGCTTAGTTCCCCGGGGGAGAGCCTACGAGCAGTACTTC. The rearrangement joins TRBV11-2 to TRBJ2-7; D may be TRBD2 (6 bases). The germline V gene has CDR1 SGHAT and CDR2 FQNNGV. The CDR3 spans 16 residues. Trimming stripped 1 base from V and 2 bases from J, with 15 bases between.

The V gene is TRBV6-1, the J gene TRBJ1-6; TRBD1 is a possible D gene (5 bases). Trimming removed 2 bases from V and 9 bases from J, with 11 bases in between. The germline V gene has CDR1 MNHNS and CDR2 SASEGT. CDR3 length equals 14 residues. The CDR3 sequence: CASSENRKSSPLHF. In nucleotides, the CDR3 is TGTGCCAGCAGTGAAAACAGGAAGAGTTCACCCCTCCACTTT.

The chain is built from TRBV27 and TRBJ1-1; tentatively, D is TRBD1 (5 bases). V was clipped by 4 bases and J by 4 bases, with 13 bases between them. In germline, CDR1 is MNHEY, CDR2 SMNVEV (reference sequence). The CDR3 runs to 14 residues. Here the CDR3 DNA reads TGTGCCAGCAGTTACATAGTCGGGGGCACTGAAGCTTTCTTT. Translation gives CASSYIVGGTEAFF.

V gene TRBV6-6 combines with J gene TRBJ1-3; tentatively, D is TRBD1 (6 bases). CDR1 and CDR2 from the germline V gene are MNHNY and SVGAGI (reference sequence). Trimming cost V 6 bases and J 5 bases, with 11 bases left between them. There are 13 residues in the CDR3. The CDR3 DNA reads as TGTGCCAGCAGACAGGGAGTTAGAAACACCATATATTTT. Translated, it gives CASRQGVRNTIYF.

This sequence joins TRBV3-1 (or the pseudogene TRBV3-2) and TRBJ2-7; D is undetermined. The CDR3 covers 15 residues. Germline CDR1 and CDR2: LGHDT and YNNKEL (reference sequence). The V end lost 3 bases, the J end lost 5 bases, and 17 bases lay between the germline ends. Written as DNA, the CDR3 is TGTGCCAGCAGCCAGGGTGGCGGCACCCCCGACGAGCAGTACTTC. Protein: CASSQGGGTPDEQYF.

The V gene is TRBV3-1 (or the pseudogene TRBV3-2), the J gene TRBJ1-3; 7 bases agree with TRBD1. The germline gives CDR1 LGHDT, CDR2 YNNKEL (reference sequence). The CDR3 is 17 amino acids. Unmatched junction bases numbered 10, after V lost 4 bases and J lost 1 base. The CDR3 nucleotides read TGTGCCAGCAGCCCGGGGGCAGGGGGGACTTCTGGAAACACCATATATTTT. Residues: CASSPGAGGTSGNTIYF.

The chain couples TRBV18 to TRBJ2-5; no firm D call. V lost 1 base to trimming and J lost 3 bases, with 9 bases between them. Germline V gene lookup returns CDR1 KGHSH and CDR2 LQKENI. The CDR3 has 14 residues. CDR3 DNA sequence: TGTGCCAGCTCACCACGCTACGGAGAAGAGACCCAGTACTTC. Protein product: CASSPRYGEETQYF.

V gene TRBV19 combines with J gene TRBJ2-5; TRBD1 agrees at 8 bases. The CDR3 is 15 residues long. V was pared by 5 bases and J by 5 bases, with 10 bases of the junction left unmatched. Germline lookup yields CDR1 LNHDA and CDR2 SQIVND (reference sequence). CDR3 nucleotides: TGTGCCAGTAGTCCAGACTCAGGGGGCTCGGAGACCCAGTACTTC. It yields the protein CASSPDSGGSETQYF.

V and J are TRBV4-2 and TRBJ1-2; D gene ambiguous. There are 12 residues in the CDR3. V lost 1 base and J 8 bases, leaving 8 bases between the germline ends. Germline assignment: CDR1 LGHNA and CDR2 YNFKEQ. The CDR3: CASSQVSSGYTF. In DNA, the CDR3 is TGTGCCAGCAGCCAAGTGTCCTCCGGCTACACCTTC.

The V gene is TRBV28, the J gene TRBJ1-1; D is possibly TRBD1 (5 bases). Germline loops: CDR1 MDHEN, CDR2 SYDVKM. The germline V and J ends were trimmed by 3 bases and 3 bases, with 14 bases remaining between them. The CDR3 runs to 15 residues. CDR3 bases: TGTGCCAGCAGTTTCCCGGGGGTAGCATACACTGAAGCTTTCTTT. Translated, it gives CASSFPGVAYTEAFF. The whole variable domain, remainder taken from reference TRBV28 and TRBJ1-1, is DVKVTQSSRYLVKRTGEKVFLECVQDMDHENMFWYRQDPGLGLRLIYFSYDVKMKEKGDIPEGYSVSREKKERFSLILESASTNQTSMYLCASSFPGVAYTEAFFGQGTRLTVV.

This clone came up once. The chain recombines TRBV27 with TRBJ2-3, with D perhaps TRBD2 (5 bases). Germline V gene sequence: CDR1 MNHEY, CDR2 SMNVEV (reference sequence). This CDR3 region has 14 residues. Trimming took 3 bases from V and 1 from J, leaving 8 bases between them. This chain's CDR3 is CASSLEERTDTQYF. Written as DNA, the CDR3 is TGTGCCAGCAGTTTGGAGGAACGCACAGATACGCAGTATTTT.

This rearrangement joins TRBV12-5 to TRBJ1-1; 8 bases agree with TRBD1. Germline V CDR1 and CDR2: LGHNT, FRNRAP. The ends lost 0 bases at V and 1 base at J; junction bases unmatched: 19. CDR3 length equals 21 residues. In DNA form, the CDR3 reads TGTGCTAGTGGTTTGGTACGGACAGGGAGAACTAGACCAATCCAGAACACTGAAGCTTTCTTT. This encodes CASGLVRTGRTRPIQNTEAFF. The full variable domain, its missing parts supplied by reference TRBV12-5 and TRBJ1-1, is DARVTQTPRHKVTEMGQEVTMRCQPILGHNTVFWYRQTMMQGLELLAYFRNRAPLDDSGMPKDRFSAEMPDATLATLKIQPSEPRDSAVYFCASGLVRTGRTRPIQNTEAFFGQGTRLTVV.

The genes are TRBV7-9 and TRBJ2-5; 7 bases are shared with TRBD1. The CDR3 is 18 amino acids. The junction had 21 bases not matched to a gene; V was cut back by 7 bases and J by 4 bases. Germline V gene data show CDR1 as SEHNR and CDR2 as FQNEAQ (reference sequence). CDR3 sequence: CASTLLGPATGSRETQYF. DNA of the CDR3: TGTGCCAGCACGCTTTTGGGGCCCGCGACAGGGTCAAGAGAGACCCAGTACTTC.

This chain links TRBV12-3 or TRBV12-4 with TRBJ2-1; no clear D. Between the trimmed V and J ends, which lost 4 bases and 4 bases, there was a span of 2 bases. The CDR3 length is 11 residues. CDR3 DNA: TGTGCCAGCAGTTCATACAATGAGCAGTTCTTC. Its translation is CASSSYNEQFF.

The rearrangement joins TRBV7-2 to TRBJ2-7, with 8 nucleotides matching TRBD1. Germline loops: CDR1 SGHTA, CDR2 FQGNSA. The CDR3 loop spans 14 amino acids. The J segment lost 3 bases and the V segment lost 5 bases, leaving 6 bases of the junction unmatched. CDR3 residues: CASSVDRAIYEQYF. The CDR3 bases are TGTGCCAGCAGCGTGGACAGGGCCATCTACGAGCAGTACTTC.

As for this clone: Different DNA sequences within this sample yield the same CDR3. This chain joins TRBV20-1 and TRBJ1-1; D is undetermined. Germline CDR1 and CDR2: DFQATT and SNEGSKA (reference sequence). Trimming pared 2 bases from V and 6 bases from J, leaving 7 bases between. The CDR3 spans 11 residues. The CDR3 protein is CSARIRAEAFF. Written as DNA, the CDR3 is TGCAGTGCTAGAATTCGTGCTGAAGCTTTCTTT.

V and J are TRBV6-4 and TRBJ1-5; D is unclear. This CDR3 contains 15 residues. CDR1 and CDR2 from the germline V gene are MRHNA and SNTAGT. Trimming removed 3 bases from V and 10 bases from J, with 19 bases in between. CDR3 loop: CASSEAGAPGEPQHF. The CDR3 DNA reads as TGTGCCAGCAGTGAAGCTGGCGCCCCGGGAGAACCCCAGCATTTT.

V usage is TRBV6-5 and J usage is TRBJ2-1; 7 bases fit TRBD2. CDR3 length: 13 amino acids. The germline V gene encodes CDR1 MNHEY and CDR2 SVGAGI. The V segment lost 4 bases and the J segment 15 bases; nucleotides outside the gene matches: 12. CDR3 region: CASSWGGTSSPFF. The CDR3 DNA reads as TGTGCCAGCAGTTGGGGGGGGACGAGTTCACCGTTCTTC.

The chain uses TRBV2 and TRBJ2-2, with D maybe TRBD2 (6 bases). V lost 4 bases to trimming and J lost 6 bases, with 15 bases between them. CDR1 is SNHLY and CDR2 is FYNNEI in the germline V gene. The CDR3 is 15 residues long. CDR3 region: CASSVVGGAAGELFF. For the CDR3, the DNA is TGTGCCAGCAGTGTCGTCGGGGGTGCCGCCGGGGAGCTGTTTTTT.

V and J are TRBV5-5 and TRBJ1-5; D remains unclear. The CDR3 loop spans 17 amino acids. The ends were cut back, 0 bases at V and 0 bases at J, with 13 bases in the middle. The germline gives CDR1 SGHKS, CDR2 YYEKEE (reference sequence). This CDR3 is CASSLVAVPNSNQPQHF. In DNA, the CDR3 is TGTGCCAGCAGCTTGGTGGCCGTCCCGAATAGCAATCAGCCCCAGCATTTT.

The J gene is TRBJ2-1, the V gene TRBV19, with TRBD1 as a possible D gene (5 bases). This CDR3 contains 12 residues. V gave up 7 bases and J gave up 15 bases, with 19 bases separating them. From germline, CDR1 is LNHDA and CDR2 SQIVND (reference sequence). The CDR3 region is CASTKTAEPPFF. The CDR3 coding sequence is TGTGCCAGTACCAAGACAGCCGAGCCGCCGTTCTTC.

The genes are TRBV7-2 and TRBJ2-5; D perhaps matches TRBD1 (5 bases). With 4 bases removed from V and 2 bases from J, the gap between germline ends came to 17 bases. CDR1 and CDR2 (germline): SGHTA, FQGNSA. CDR3 length: 16 residues. CDR3 DNA: TGTGCCAGCAGCTCTCTCGGAATACAGGTACAAGAGACCCAGTACTTC. This gives the protein CASSSLGIQVQETQYF.

V gene TRBV6-5 combines with J gene TRBJ1-2; 8 bases map to TRBD1. Per germline, CDR1 MNHEY and CDR2 SVGAGI. The trim removed 5 bases at V and 7 bases at J, leaving 9 bases unmatched. The CDR3 has 14 amino acids. The CDR3 DNA follows: TGTGCCAGCAGTCACGGACAGGGTGGCATTGGCTACACCTTC. Translated, it gives CASSHGQGGIGYTF.

The chain combines TRBV5-1 with TRBJ2-3; TRBD2 agrees at 12 bases. V was clipped by 1 base and J by 6 bases; unmatched bases: 9. This CDR3 has 17 amino acids. The germline CDR1 and CDR2 sequences are SGHRS and YFSETQ. CDR3 sequence reads: CASSLRPLAGGLDTQYF. Written as DNA, the CDR3 is TGCGCCAGCAGCTTGAGGCCCCTAGCGGGGGGGCTTGATACGCAGTATTTT.

The V call is TRBV6-2 or TRBV6-3, the J call TRBJ1-3; a weak D match, TRBD1 (6 bases). The V end was cut by 2 bases, the J end by 0 bases, with 11 bases between. This CDR3 contains 16 residues. Germline V gene lookup returns CDR1 MNHEY and CDR2 SVGEGT. CDR3 amino acids: CASSYMATGSGNTIYF. DNA of the CDR3: TGTGCCAGCAGTTACATGGCGACAGGCTCTGGAAACACCATATATTTT.

In DNA, the CDR3 is TGTGCCAGCAGCCAAGCGGGGGGTGTCACCGGGGAGCTGTTTTTT. Protein product: CASSQAGGVTGELFF. This chain connects TRBV7-3 to TRBJ2-2, with 9 bases lining up with TRBD2. The CDR3 sequence is 15 residues long. The V gene end was trimmed by 5 bases and the J gene end by 4 bases; junction bases not matched to a gene: 5. The germline gives CDR1 SGHTA, CDR2 FQGTGA.